The table lists the clone carrying this TCR beta chain with a few counts. Its specificity is not known. The source of the sample is a study of neurological immune-mediated disorders. Study-wide findings and caveats: Expansion of TCR clones was greatest in HTLV-1-associated myelopathy and smallest in multiple sclerosis, where it fell below that of healthy controls. The absence of shared CDR3 amino acid sequences among expanded clones across subjects suggests private repertoires in all groups.

Time point: longitudinal time-point 1 (baseline). Unsorted libraries were generated from 2 million PBMCs. These cells had been stored in RNAlater at -80 C. As for the cDNA, it was generated by 5'RACE with 10-nucleotide random UMIs. Via MiXCR, TCRdb re-called the 5' RACE reads, giving one row per CDR3 protein. The table records 71,000 or so distinct CDR3 sequences, around 15% of them present only once. V lost 2 bases to trimming and J lost 0 bases; unmatched junction nucleotides: 12. Germline V gives CDR1 MNHEY, CDR2 SVGAGI. This CDR3 is built from 20 residues. The sequence was obtained from a female donor with HTLV-1-associated myelopathy (HAM/TSP). The sample taken for sequencing was PBMCs. This chain uses TRBV6-5 with TRBJ2-4; 11 positions agree with TRBD1. In DNA form, the CDR3 reads TGTGCCAGCAGTTACCCCCCGGACAGGGGGCAGGGGGTAGCCAAAAACATTCAGTACTTC. Its protein product is CASSYPPDRGQGVAKNIQYF.